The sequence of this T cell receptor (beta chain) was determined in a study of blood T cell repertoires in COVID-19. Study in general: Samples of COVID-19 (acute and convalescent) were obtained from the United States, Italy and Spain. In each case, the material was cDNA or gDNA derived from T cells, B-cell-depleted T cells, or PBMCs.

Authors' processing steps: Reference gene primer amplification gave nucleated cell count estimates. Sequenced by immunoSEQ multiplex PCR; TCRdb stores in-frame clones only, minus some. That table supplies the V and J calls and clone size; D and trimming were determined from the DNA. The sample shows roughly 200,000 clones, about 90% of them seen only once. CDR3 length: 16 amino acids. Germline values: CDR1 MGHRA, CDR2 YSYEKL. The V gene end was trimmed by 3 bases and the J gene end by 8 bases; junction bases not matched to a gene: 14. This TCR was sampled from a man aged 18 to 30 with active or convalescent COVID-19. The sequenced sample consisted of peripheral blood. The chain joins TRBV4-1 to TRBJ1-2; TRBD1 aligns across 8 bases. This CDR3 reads CASSHPITDRAGGYTF. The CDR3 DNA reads TGCGCCAGCAGCCACCCTATAACGGACAGGGCCGGAGGCTACACCTTC.